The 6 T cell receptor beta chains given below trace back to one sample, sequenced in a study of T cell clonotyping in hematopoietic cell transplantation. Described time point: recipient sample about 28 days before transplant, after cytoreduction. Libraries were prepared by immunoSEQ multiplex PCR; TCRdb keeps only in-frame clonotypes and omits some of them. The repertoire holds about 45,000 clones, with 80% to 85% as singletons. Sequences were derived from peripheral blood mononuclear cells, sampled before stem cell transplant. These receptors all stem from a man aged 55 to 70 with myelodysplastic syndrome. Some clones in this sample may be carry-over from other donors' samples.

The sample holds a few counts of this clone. CDR3 sequence (DNA): TGTGCCACCAGCAGAGATTTCAACGATGGCTACACCTTC. It translates to CATSRDFNDGYTF. The V gene is TRBV15, the J gene TRBJ1-2, with D uncertain. Germline V lookup: CDR1 LNHNV, CDR2 YYDKDF (reference sequence). The CDR3 runs to 13 residues. The V end lost 0 bases, the J end lost 6 bases, and 8 bases lay between the germline ends. The full variable domain, with the rest looked up from reference TRBV15 and TRBJ1-2, is DAMVIQNPRYQVTQFGKPVTLSCSQTLNHNVMYWYQQKSSQAPKLLFHYYDKDFNNEADTPDNFQSRRPNTSFCFLDIRSPGLGDTAMYLCATSRDFNDGYTFGSGTRLTVV.

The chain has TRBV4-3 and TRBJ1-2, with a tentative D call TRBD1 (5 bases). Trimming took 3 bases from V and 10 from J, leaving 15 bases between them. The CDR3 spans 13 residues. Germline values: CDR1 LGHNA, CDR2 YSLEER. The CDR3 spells CASSQPGRGVYTF. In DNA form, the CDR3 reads TGCGCCAGCAGCCAGCCGGGACGGGGCGTCTACACCTTC.

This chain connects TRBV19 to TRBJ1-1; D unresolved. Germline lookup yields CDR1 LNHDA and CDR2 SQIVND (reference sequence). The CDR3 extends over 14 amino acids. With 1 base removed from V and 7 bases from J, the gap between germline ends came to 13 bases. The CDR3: CASSIALEKGEAFF. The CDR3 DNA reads TGTGCCAGTAGTATAGCCCTGGAAAAGGGTGAAGCTTTCTTT.

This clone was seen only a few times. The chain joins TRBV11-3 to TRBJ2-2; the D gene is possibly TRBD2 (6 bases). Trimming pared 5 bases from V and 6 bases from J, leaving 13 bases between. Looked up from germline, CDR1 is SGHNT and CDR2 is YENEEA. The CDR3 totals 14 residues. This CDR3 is CASSQTSLSGELFF. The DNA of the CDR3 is TGTGCCAGCAGCCAGACTAGTTTATCCGGGGAGCTGTTTTTT.

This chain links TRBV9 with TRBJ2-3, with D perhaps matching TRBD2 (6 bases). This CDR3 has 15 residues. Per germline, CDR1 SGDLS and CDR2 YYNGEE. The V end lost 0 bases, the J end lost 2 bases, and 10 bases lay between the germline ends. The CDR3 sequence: CASSVAADYTDTQYF. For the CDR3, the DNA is TGTGCCAGCAGCGTAGCGGCGGACTACACAGATACGCAGTATTTT.

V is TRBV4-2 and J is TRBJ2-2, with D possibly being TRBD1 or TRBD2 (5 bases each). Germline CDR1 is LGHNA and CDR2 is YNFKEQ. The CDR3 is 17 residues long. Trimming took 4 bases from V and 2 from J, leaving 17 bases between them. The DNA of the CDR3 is TGTGCCAGCAGCCCGAGGGGCAAGACGACCAACACCGGGGAGCTGTTTTTT. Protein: CASSPRGKTTNTGELFF.